The 24 T cell receptor beta chains reported below all come from one sample, sequenced in a study of blood T cell repertoires in COVID-19. TCRdb's table, derived via immunoSEQ multiplex PCR, lists solely in-frame clones and lacks some. The sample consists of about 84,000 clones, around 82% of them appearing once. Sequences were obtained from peripheral blood. The receptors come from a man older than 75 with active or convalescent COVID-19.

This chain connects TRBV6-1 to TRBJ2-3; TRBD1 is a possible D gene (6 bases). This CDR3 spans 15 amino acids. CDR1 MNHNS and CDR2 SASEGT come from the germline V gene. The V and J ends lost 1 base and 4 bases respectively, with 12 bases between them. This CDR3 is CASSEEVRGPDTQYF. CDR3 DNA: TGTGCCAGCAGTGAAGAGGTCAGGGGCCCAGATACGCAGTATTTT.

A note on this clone: The sample holds other DNA sequences that translate to the same CDR3. The chain carries TRBV18 and TRBJ2-7; D gene uncertain. Germline CDR1 and CDR2: KGHSH and LQKENI. The CDR3 runs to 12 residues. The ends were cut back, 2 bases at V and 4 bases at J, with 6 bases in the middle. Here the CDR3 reads CASSPSSYEQYF. In DNA form, the CDR3 reads TGTGCCAGCTCACCAAGCTCGTACGAGCAGTACTTC.

The J gene is TRBJ2-3, the V gene TRBV30; perhaps TRBD1 as D (7 bases). V was pared by 1 base and J by 4 bases, with 18 bases between. The CDR3 has 16 residues. From germline, CDR1 is GTSNPN and CDR2 SVGIG (reference sequence). The CDR3 bases are TGTGCCTGGAGTGAACAGACAGGGCGGGGACCAGATACGCAGTATTTT. This encodes CAWSEQTGRGPDTQYF.

The chain combines TRBV3-1 (or the pseudogene TRBV3-2) with TRBJ2-3, with TRBD2 identical over 8 bases. Losses at the gene ends were 2 bases for V and 1 base for J; bases not matched to a gene: 2. The CDR3 is made up of 15 amino acids. Germline CDR1 reads LGHDT; CDR2 reads YNNKEL (reference sequence). The CDR3 region is CASSQISGGTDTQYF. CDR3 in DNA: TGTGCCAGCAGCCAAATTAGCGGGGGCACAGATACGCAGTATTTT.

This clone has just one count. The chain combines TRBV2 with TRBJ2-2, with 7 bases aligning to TRBD2. Trimming took 2 bases from V and 0 from J; bases not matched to a gene: 3. This CDR3 is built from 16 residues. Looked up from germline, CDR1 is SNHLY and CDR2 is FYNNEI. The DNA of the CDR3 is TGTGCCAGCAGTGAACTGGGACTATCGAACACCGGGGAGCTGTTTTTT. Protein: CASSELGLSNTGELFF.

CDR3 sequence: CASSRQGRVTGELFF. CDR3 sequence (DNA): TGTGCCAGCAGTCGACAGGGGCGGGTCACCGGGGAGCTGTTTTTT. This chain uses TRBV6-5 with TRBJ2-2; 8 bases fit TRBD1. Losses at the gene ends were 5 bases for V and 4 bases for J; bases not matched to a gene: 6. The CDR3 length is 15 residues. CDR1 MNHEY and CDR2 SVGAGI come from the germline V gene.

This rearrangement joins TRBV14 to TRBJ2-7; 8 bases match TRBD1. This CDR3 contains 15 residues. The germline gives CDR1 SGHDN, CDR2 FVKESK. After removal of 6 bases from V and 0 bases from J, the junction contained 7 bases not matched to a gene. The chain's CDR3 is CASSQLDRASYEQYF. The CDR3 nucleotides are TGTGCCAGCAGTCAACTGGACAGGGCCTCCTACGAGCAGTACTTC.

The rearrangement joins TRBV28 to TRBJ2-2; no clear D gene. V lost 1 base to trimming and J lost 3 bases, with 12 bases between them. The CDR3 is 16 residues long. The germline gives CDR1 MDHEN, CDR2 SYDVKM. The CDR3 coding sequence is TGTGCCAGCAGTTTATCCGGGTGGCTGGACACCGGGGAGCTGTTTTTT. This codes for CASSLSGWLDTGELFF.

The V and J genes are TRBV5-1 and TRBJ2-3; 14 bases are a match to TRBD2. V dropped 0 bases and J dropped 5; count of bases not matched to a gene: 11. Germline CDR1 is SGHRS and CDR2 is YFSETQ. The CDR3 is 19 residues long. CDR3 sequence reads: CASSLGLAGGGPIVDTQYF. CDR3 in DNA: TGCGCCAGCAGCTTGGGACTAGCGGGAGGGGGGCCCATCGTAGATACGCAGTATTTT.

The rearrangement joins TRBV4-2 to TRBJ2-7; TRBD1 agrees at 9 bases. The CDR3 is made up of 18 amino acids. The germline V gene has CDR1 LGHNA and CDR2 YNFKEQ. The V gene end was trimmed by 1 base and the J gene end by 3 bases; junction bases not matched to a gene: 13. The CDR3 region is CASSQGSSGTGNGYEQYF. Written as DNA, the CDR3 is TGTGCCAGCAGCCAAGGGTCGTCCGGGACAGGGAACGGCTACGAGCAGTACTTC.

The chain is built from TRBV6-2 or TRBV6-3 and TRBJ1-1; a possible D gene is TRBD1 (6 bases). Trimming removed 2 bases from V and 1 base from J, with 14 bases in between. In germline, CDR1 is MNHEY, CDR2 SVGEGT. CDR3 size: 16 residues. The CDR3 here is CASSYATGLKNTEAFF. The DNA for the CDR3 is TGTGCCAGCAGTTACGCGACAGGCCTAAAGAACACTGAAGCTTTCTTT.

This chain connects TRBV20-1 to TRBJ1-2; the D is unclear. The germline gives CDR1 DFQATT, CDR2 SNEGSKA (reference sequence). V lost 5 bases to trimming and J lost 4 bases, with 8 bases between them. The CDR3 is 11 residues long. The CDR3 bases are TGCAGTGCTCTACCCATCTATGGCTACACCTTC. Encoded protein: CSALPIYGYTF.

The rearrangement joins TRBV18 to TRBJ1-1; possible D gene TRBD1, 6 bases. The CDR3 covers 14 residues. V lost 1 base to trimming and J lost 4 bases, with 10 bases between them. CDR1 is KGHSH and CDR2 is LQKENI in the germline V gene. The CDR3 bases are TGTGCCAGCTCACCACGGGACACCAGCACTGAAGCTTTCTTT. As protein: CASSPRDTSTEAFF.

The V gene is TRBV29-1, the J gene TRBJ1-2; 9 bases agree with TRBD1. Germline V CDR1 and CDR2: SQVTM, ANQGSEA. The CDR3 is made up of 14 amino acids. J was trimmed by 7 bases and V by 4 bases; bases with no gene match: 10. CDR3 residues: CSVARTGDRFGYTF. The CDR3, as DNA: TGCAGCGTTGCGCGGACAGGGGACAGGTTTGGCTACACCTTC.

CDR3 nucleotide sequence: TGTGCCAGCAGCCTTGGGACAGGGGTCACTGAAGCTTTCTTT. It specifies CASSLGTGVTEAFF. The J gene is TRBJ1-1, the V gene TRBV11-2, with 10 nucleotides matching TRBD1. Per germline, CDR1 SGHAT and CDR2 FQNNGV. The CDR3 is 14 residues long. Trimming at V came to 5 bases and at J to 4 bases, leaving 4 bases not matched to a gene.

The V and J genes are TRBV6-5 and TRBJ2-7; a weak D match, TRBD1 (6 bases). The CDR3 sequence is 13 residues long. V lost 2 bases and J lost 3, with 8 bases in between. The V gene's germline CDR1 is MNHEY and CDR2 SVGAGI. CDR3 nucleotide sequence: TGTGCCAGCAGTTACGGACAGAACTACGAGCAGTACTTC. This codes for CASSYGQNYEQYF.

This clone has just a few counts. This chain joins TRBV5-6 and TRBJ2-7; 11 bases map to TRBD2. Losses at the gene ends were 4 bases for V and 3 bases for J; bases not matched to a gene: 9. CDR3 length equals 16 residues. Germline lookup yields CDR1 SGHDT and CDR2 YYEEEE. The CDR3 loop reads CASSRPLAGDNYEQYF. The DNA of the CDR3 is TGTGCCAGCAGCCGCCCACTAGCGGGGGATAACTACGAGCAGTACTTC.

The chain couples TRBV29-1 to TRBJ2-5; 9 bases align to TRBD2. V shed 3 bases and J 4 bases; nucleotides not matched to a gene: 9. The length of the CDR3 is 15 residues. CDR1 and CDR2 from the germline V gene are SQVTM and ANQGSEA. The CDR3 DNA is TGCAGCGTTGATGGAGTGGCGGGAGGGCTAGAGACCCAGTACTTC. Its protein product is CSVDGVAGGLETQYF.

The DNA for the CDR3 is TGCGCCAGCAGTCACCTCCGGGCCAAGGAGGAAAACACCATATATTTT. Protein product: CASSHLRAKEENTIYF. This rearrangement joins TRBV23-1 to TRBJ1-3; D unclear. TRBV23-1 is annotated as an ORF whose role is uncertain. The V end was cut by 3 bases, the J end by 6 bases, with 18 bases between. The CDR3 is 16 amino acids.

A note on this clone: At one end, the junction sequence differs from germline, possibly due to a read error. This chain joins TRBV6-4 and TRBJ2-7; 7 bases match TRBD2. The CDR3 totals 12 residues. The germline gives CDR1 MRHNA, CDR2 SNTAGT. DNA of the CDR3: TGTGCCAGCAGTGACTCGGGGGAGGGAAGGAATTTC. As protein: CASSDSGEGRNF.

This clone was recorded only once. J is TRBJ2-3 and V is TRBV7-2, with 7 bases fitting TRBD1. This CDR3 spans 14 amino acids. V lost 4 bases and J lost 8; bases outside the gene matches: 9. Germline assignment: CDR1 SGHTA and CDR2 FQGNSA. The CDR3, as DNA: TGTGCCAGCAGCTACGGACAGGAAGGCGGTACGCAGTATTTT. The encoded protein is CASSYGQEGGTQYF.

This clone appeared a few times. The V and J genes are TRBV27 and TRBJ2-4; no definite D call. V lost 3 bases and J lost 0, with 9 bases in between. The CDR3 consists of 15 residues. Germline CDR1 MNHEY, CDR2 SMNVEV (reference sequence). The CDR3 protein is CASSFGELAKNIQYF. The CDR3 nucleotides are TGTGCCAGCAGTTTCGGAGAGCTAGCCAAAAACATTCAGTACTTC.

The sample holds one count of this clone. CDR3 residues: CASSALAGIEETQYF. CDR3 in DNA: TGTGCCAGCAGTGCTCTAGCGGGAATCGAGGAGACCCAGTACTTC. The V and J genes are TRBV2 and TRBJ2-5; 9 bases fit TRBD2. CDR1 and CDR2 (germline): SNHLY, FYNNEI. J was trimmed by 5 bases and V by 4 bases; bases with no gene match: 8. The CDR3 is made up of 15 amino acids.

This rearrangement joins TRBV5-1 to TRBJ2-1; TRBD2 matches 7 bases. Looked up from germline, CDR1 is SGHRS and CDR2 is YFSETQ. CDR3 length: 16 amino acids. J gave up 6 bases and V 5 bases, and 14 bases lay outside the gene matches. DNA of the CDR3: TGCGCCAGCAGTAGAATAGGACTAGTAGACTCCAATGAGCAGTTCTTC. This gives the protein CASSRIGLVDSNEQFF.